Presented here are 19 T cell receptor beta chains from one specimen sequenced in a study of cytomegalovirus exposure and HLA in healthy donors. PCR involved 60 Vbeta and 13 Jbeta primers. The method was immunoSEQ multiplex PCR; TCRdb's version includes in-frame clones alone and lacks a portion of them. The sample lists 81,000 or so clones, 75% to 85% occurring once. Input material: PBMCs. The origin of the receptors is a man in his fifties or sixties in good health and CMV-seropositive.

This chain uses TRBV18 with TRBJ2-5; 7 positions agree with TRBD2. With 5 bases clipped from V and 11 bases from J, the junction kept 11 bases outside the gene matches. The CDR3 runs 13 residues. Germline assignment: CDR1 KGHSH and CDR2 LQKENI. CDR3 in amino acids: CASSSTSLGEQYF. CDR3 bases: TGTGCCAGCTCATCGACTAGCCTCGGGGAGCAGTACTTC.

The CDR3 region has the DNA TGTGCCAGCAGCGTGGGGACTAGCGCTACCTACGAGCAGTACTTC. It translates to CASSVGTSATYEQYF. V and J are TRBV9 and TRBJ2-5; TRBD2 matches at 10 bases. The J call may be wrong; the DNA end is better matched by TRBJ2-7. This CDR3 is 15 amino acids long. Germline CDR1 SGDLS, CDR2 YYNGEE.

This sequence joins TRBV7-2 and TRBJ2-5; D perhaps matches TRBD2 (6 bases). The V gene's germline CDR1 is SGHTA and CDR2 FQGNSA. The CDR3 extends over 14 amino acids. The germline V and J ends were trimmed by 7 bases and 2 bases, with 14 bases remaining between them. The CDR3 here is CASIFSAGQETQYF. DNA for the CDR3: TGTGCCAGCATATTTTCGGCGGGGCAAGAGACCCAGTACTTC.

In its sample, this clone was seen once. The J gene is TRBJ2-2, the V gene TRBV5-1, with 10 bases identical to TRBD1. The length of the CDR3 is 14 residues. V trimming: 5 bases; J trimming: 4 bases; junction bases outside the gene matches: 2. CDR1 is SGHRS and CDR2 is YFSETQ in the germline V gene. The CDR3 bases are TGCGCCAGCAGGGGACAGGGGTTCACCGGGGAGCTGTTTTTT. Translation: CASRGQGFTGELFF.

This chain joins TRBV19 and TRBJ1-5; 7 nucleotides line up with TRBD1. CDR3 length: 16 amino acids. The junction had 10 bases not matched to a gene; V was cut back by 5 bases and J by 3 bases. Germline values: CDR1 LNHDA, CDR2 SQIVND (reference sequence). CDR3 nucleotides: TGTGCCAGTAGTTTTACCGGGACAGCTAACAATCAGCCCCAGCATTTT. Amino acid sequence: CASSFTGTANNQPQHF.

The CDR3 loop is CASSLAGLAGGLGAKNIQYF. DNA for the CDR3: TGTGCCAGCAGCTTAGCCGGACTAGCGGGAGGTCTGGGGGCCAAAAACATTCAGTACTTC. The V call is TRBV7-8, the J call TRBJ2-4, with TRBD2 matching 14 bases. The germline gives CDR1 SGHVS, CDR2 FQNEAQ. With 0 bases clipped from V and 1 base from J, the junction kept 8 bases outside the gene matches. The CDR3 is 20 amino acids.

The J gene is TRBJ2-1, the V gene TRBV27; possible D gene TRBD2, 6 bases. V was cut by 5 bases and J by 6 bases, with 8 bases left in between. Germline CDR1 reads MNHEY; CDR2 reads SMNVEV (reference sequence). CDR3 length: 12 residues. The CDR3 DNA reads TGTGCCAGCAGTCGGGGGTTCAATGAGCAGTTCTTC. Translating it yields CASSRGFNEQFF.

The chain links TRBV7-3 to TRBJ2-1, with 11 bases fitting TRBD2. The CDR3 has 15 residues. The ends lost 6 bases at V and 10 bases at J; junction bases unmatched: 11. Germline-derived CDR1 and CDR2 are SGHTA and FQGTGA. The CDR3 sequence: CASSARLAGTEEQFF. CDR3 coding DNA: TGTGCCAGCAGTGCCCGACTAGCGGGAACGGAAGAGCAGTTCTTC.

On this clone itself: A read error may account for a junction end that differs from germline. J is TRBJ2-5 and V is TRBV30; no reliable D call. The DNA end is a closer match to TRBJ2-7, so the J assignment may be wrong. Germline CDR1 and CDR2: GTSNPN and SVGIG (reference sequence). This CDR3 contains 13 residues. CDR3 residues: CTWSATPTYEQYF. The CDR3 DNA follows: TGTACCTGGAGTGCGACTCCGACCTACGAGCAGTACTTC.

This chain joins TRBV10-3 and TRBJ2-1; D is unclear. V was pared by 8 bases and J by 4 bases, with 12 bases between. This CDR3 spans 13 amino acids. Looked up from germline, CDR1 is ENHRY and CDR2 is SYGVKD. CDR3 in DNA: TGTGCCATCTACCCAGGAAAATACAATGAGCAGTTCTTC. Encoded protein: CAIYPGKYNEQFF.

As for this clone: Germline and junction disagree at one end, which may indicate a read error. Other DNA sequences within the sample encode an identical CDR3. This sequence joins TRBV10-3 and TRBJ1-1, with D possibly being TRBD1 (5 bases). This CDR3 has 16 residues. Germline loops: CDR1 ENHRY, CDR2 SYGVKD. This CDR3 is CAISESTQGGNAEAFF. DNA of the CDR3: TGTGCCATCAGTGAGTCGACTCAGGGCGGGAATGCTGAGGCTTTCTTT.

The count of this clone is one. This chain uses TRBV18 with TRBJ2-5; D is undetermined. Germline V gene sequence: CDR1 KGHSH, CDR2 LQKENI. The CDR3 contains 14 residues. V was cut by 3 bases and J by 1 base, with 9 bases left in between. The CDR3 bases are TGTGCCAGCTCACCCTTCTCGGGCCAAGAGACCCAGTACTTC. Translating gives CASSPFSGQETQYF.

V usage is TRBV2 and J usage is TRBJ1-4; 7 nucleotides align to TRBD1. The trim removed 8 bases at V and 8 bases at J, leaving 8 bases unmatched. Germline CDR1 is SNHLY and CDR2 is FYNNEI. This CDR3 is 13 amino acids long. For the CDR3, the DNA is TGTGCCAGCGTTAGGGGGCGCAGCGAAAAACTGTTTTTT. It yields the protein CASVRGRSEKLFF.

The rearrangement links TRBV7-3 to TRBJ2-3; 9 bases agree with TRBD1. Germline CDR1 and CDR2: SGHTA and FQGTGA. J gave up 3 bases and V 2 bases, and 0 bases lay outside the gene matches. This CDR3 spans 14 amino acids. CDR3 coding DNA: TGTGCCAGCAGCTTAGGACAGGGGACAGATACGCAGTATTTT. Its protein product is CASSLGQGTDTQYF.

This sequence joins TRBV7-6 and TRBJ2-2; D uncertain. The CDR3 spans 14 residues. Germline V gene sequence: CDR1 SGHVS, CDR2 FNYEAQ. V was cut by 5 bases and J by 7 bases, with 14 bases left in between. The CDR3 spells CASSPPQPGGELFF. In DNA, the CDR3 is TGTGCCAGCAGCCCCCCACAGCCAGGCGGGGAGCTGTTTTTT.

For the CDR3, the DNA is TGTGCCAGCAGTGAAGCGACAGGGGTAACTAATGAAAAACTGTTTTTT. As protein: CASSEATGVTNEKLFF. J is TRBJ1-4 and V is TRBV2; TRBD1 matches at 8 bases. This CDR3 region has 16 residues. Losses at the gene ends were 0 bases for V and 1 base for J; bases not matched to a gene: 1. The germline V gene has CDR1 SNHLY and CDR2 FYNNEI.

This chain uses TRBV30 with TRBJ2-1; 12 nucleotides align to TRBD2. CDR3 size: 14 residues. Germline V CDR1 and CDR2: GTSNPN, SVGIG (reference sequence). V lost 8 bases to trimming and J lost 7 bases; unmatched junction nucleotides: 9. The CDR3 reads CAGWTSGIRNEQFF. The CDR3 DNA follows: TGTGCCGGATGGACTAGCGGGATACGGAATGAGCAGTTCTTC.

V gene TRBV9 combines with J gene TRBJ2-2, with 11 bases that match TRBD2. CDR1 and CDR2 (germline): SGDLS, YYNGEE. The ends lost 5 bases at V and 4 bases at J; junction bases unmatched: 4. The CDR3 covers 15 residues. The CDR3 region is CASSLAGGPTGELFF. In DNA form, the CDR3 reads TGTGCCAGCAGTTTAGCGGGAGGGCCCACCGGGGAGCTGTTTTTT.

This clone was detected only a few times. The rearrangement links TRBV4-1 to TRBJ1-1, with TRBD1 matching over 8 bases. Germline trimming cut 1 base from V and 4 bases from J; bases unmatched to any gene: 5. Germline CDR1 reads MGHRA; CDR2 reads YSYEKL. There are 15 residues in the CDR3. The CDR3 nucleotides are TGCGCCAGCAGCCAAGCTTACAGGGGGACCACTGAAGCTTTCTTT. Its translation is CASSQAYRGTTEAFF.